This T cell receptor beta chain was recorded in a study of T cells after yellow fever vaccination. TCRdb used MiXCR to reprocess the 5' RACE reads, holding one entry per CDR3 protein. This sample has 200,000 to 300,000 distinct CDR3 sequences; around 3.5% occur once, and the top ten carry about 19%. With V trimmed by 7 bases and J by 1 base, 7 bases remained unmatched. The CDR3 is made up of 16 amino acids. Germline V lookup: CDR1 MGHRA, CDR2 YSYEKL. This chain links TRBV4-1 with TRBJ2-2, with 9 bases fitting TRBD2. This TCR was recovered from a man aged 18 to 35 who received the YFV17D yellow fever vaccine. Sequences were derived from PBMCs, sampled 15 days after the yellow fever booster vaccination. The CDR3 loop reads CASTLSGGLNTGELFF. CDR3 DNA sequence: TGCGCCAGCACCCTAAGCGGGGGGTTGAACACCGGGGAGCTGTTTTTT.